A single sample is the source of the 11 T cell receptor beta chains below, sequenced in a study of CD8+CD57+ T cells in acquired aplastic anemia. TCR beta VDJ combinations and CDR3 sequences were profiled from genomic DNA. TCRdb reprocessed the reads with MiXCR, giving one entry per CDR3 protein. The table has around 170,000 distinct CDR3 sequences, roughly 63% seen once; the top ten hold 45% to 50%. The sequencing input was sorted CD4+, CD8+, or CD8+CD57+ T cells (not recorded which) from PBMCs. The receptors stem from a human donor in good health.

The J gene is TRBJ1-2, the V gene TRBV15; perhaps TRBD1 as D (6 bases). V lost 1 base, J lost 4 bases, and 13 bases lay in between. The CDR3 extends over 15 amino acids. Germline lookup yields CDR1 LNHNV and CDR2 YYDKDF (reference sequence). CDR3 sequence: CATSRGKQGSYGYTF. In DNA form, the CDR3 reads TGTGCCACCAGCAGAGGAAAACAGGGAAGCTATGGCTACACCTTC.

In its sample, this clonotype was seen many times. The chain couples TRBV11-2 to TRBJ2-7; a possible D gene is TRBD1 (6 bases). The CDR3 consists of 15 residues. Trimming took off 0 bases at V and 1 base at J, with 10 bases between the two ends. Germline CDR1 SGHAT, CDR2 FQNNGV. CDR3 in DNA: TGTGCCAGCAGCTTAGATACGGACAGATCCTACGAGCAGTACTTC. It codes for CASSLDTDRSYEQYF. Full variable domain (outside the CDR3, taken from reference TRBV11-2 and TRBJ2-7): EAGVAQSPRYKIIEKRQSVAFWCNPISGHATLYWYQQILGQGPKLLIQFQNNGVVDDSQLPKDRFSAERLKGVDSTLKIQPAKLEDSAVYLCASSLDTDRSYEQYFGPGTRLTVT.

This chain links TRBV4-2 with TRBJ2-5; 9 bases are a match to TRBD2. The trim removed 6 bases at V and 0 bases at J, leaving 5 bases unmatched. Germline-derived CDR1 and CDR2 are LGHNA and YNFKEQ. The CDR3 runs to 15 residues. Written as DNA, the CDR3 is TGTGCCAGCAGTGCGGCTAGCGGGGACCAAGAGACCCAGTACTTC. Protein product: CASSAASGDQETQYF.

CDR3 nucleotide sequence: TGTGCCAGCAGCCCCCTGGGACCTGGAAACACCATATATTTT. The encoded protein is CASSPLGPGNTIYF. The chain employs TRBV14 and TRBJ1-3, with D perhaps TRBD1 (5 bases). Trimming took 4 bases from V and 2 from J, leaving 9 bases between them. The CDR3 is 14 residues long. Germline V lookup: CDR1 SGHDN, CDR2 FVKESK.

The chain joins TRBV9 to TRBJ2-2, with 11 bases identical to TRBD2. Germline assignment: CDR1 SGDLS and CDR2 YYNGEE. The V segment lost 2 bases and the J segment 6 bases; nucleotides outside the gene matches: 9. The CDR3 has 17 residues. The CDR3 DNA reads TGTGCCAGCAGCGTGACTAGCGGGGTAGAAGTTGCCGGGGAGCTGTTTTTT. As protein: CASSVTSGVEVAGELFF.

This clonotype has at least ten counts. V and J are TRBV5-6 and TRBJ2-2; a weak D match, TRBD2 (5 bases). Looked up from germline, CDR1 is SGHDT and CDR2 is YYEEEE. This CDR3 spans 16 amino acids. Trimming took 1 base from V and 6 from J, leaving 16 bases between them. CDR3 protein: CASSLFGETVSGELFF. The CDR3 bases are TGTGCCAGCAGCTTGTTTGGGGAGACGGTTTCCGGGGAGCTGTTTTTT.

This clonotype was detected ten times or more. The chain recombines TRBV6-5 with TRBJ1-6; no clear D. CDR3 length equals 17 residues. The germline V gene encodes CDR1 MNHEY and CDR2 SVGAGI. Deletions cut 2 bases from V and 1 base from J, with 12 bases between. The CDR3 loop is CASSYTAPSSYNSPLHF. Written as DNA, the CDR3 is TGTGCCAGCAGTTACACGGCACCCTCTTCCTATAATTCACCCCTCCACTTT.

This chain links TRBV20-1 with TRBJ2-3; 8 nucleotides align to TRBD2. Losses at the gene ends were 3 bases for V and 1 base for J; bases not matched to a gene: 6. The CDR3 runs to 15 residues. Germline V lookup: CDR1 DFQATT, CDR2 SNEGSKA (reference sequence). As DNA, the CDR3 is TGCAGTGCTAGGGTAGCGGGACGACGCACAGATACGCAGTATTTT. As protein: CSARVAGRRTDTQYF.

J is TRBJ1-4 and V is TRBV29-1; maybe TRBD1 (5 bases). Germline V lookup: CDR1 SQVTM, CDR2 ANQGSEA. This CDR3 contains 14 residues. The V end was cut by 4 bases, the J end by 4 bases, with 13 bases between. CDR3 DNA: TGCAGCGTTGTGGGGGACGGCTATAATGAAAAACTGTTTTTT. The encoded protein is CSVVGDGYNEKLFF.

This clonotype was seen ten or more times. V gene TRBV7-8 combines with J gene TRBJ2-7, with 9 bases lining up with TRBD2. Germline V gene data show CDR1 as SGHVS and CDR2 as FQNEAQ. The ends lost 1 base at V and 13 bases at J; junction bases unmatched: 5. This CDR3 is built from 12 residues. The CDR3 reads CASSLDEREVYF. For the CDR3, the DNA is TGTGCCAGCAGCTTAGACGAGCGGGAGGTTTACTTC.

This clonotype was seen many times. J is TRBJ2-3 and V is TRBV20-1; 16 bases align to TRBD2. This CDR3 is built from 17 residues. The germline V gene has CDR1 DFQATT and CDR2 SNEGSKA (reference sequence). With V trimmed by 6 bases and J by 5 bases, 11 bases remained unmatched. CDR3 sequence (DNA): TGCAGTGCCTCGGGACTAGCGGGAGGGAAAGGTGGAGATACGCAGTATTTT. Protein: CSASGLAGGKGGDTQYF.